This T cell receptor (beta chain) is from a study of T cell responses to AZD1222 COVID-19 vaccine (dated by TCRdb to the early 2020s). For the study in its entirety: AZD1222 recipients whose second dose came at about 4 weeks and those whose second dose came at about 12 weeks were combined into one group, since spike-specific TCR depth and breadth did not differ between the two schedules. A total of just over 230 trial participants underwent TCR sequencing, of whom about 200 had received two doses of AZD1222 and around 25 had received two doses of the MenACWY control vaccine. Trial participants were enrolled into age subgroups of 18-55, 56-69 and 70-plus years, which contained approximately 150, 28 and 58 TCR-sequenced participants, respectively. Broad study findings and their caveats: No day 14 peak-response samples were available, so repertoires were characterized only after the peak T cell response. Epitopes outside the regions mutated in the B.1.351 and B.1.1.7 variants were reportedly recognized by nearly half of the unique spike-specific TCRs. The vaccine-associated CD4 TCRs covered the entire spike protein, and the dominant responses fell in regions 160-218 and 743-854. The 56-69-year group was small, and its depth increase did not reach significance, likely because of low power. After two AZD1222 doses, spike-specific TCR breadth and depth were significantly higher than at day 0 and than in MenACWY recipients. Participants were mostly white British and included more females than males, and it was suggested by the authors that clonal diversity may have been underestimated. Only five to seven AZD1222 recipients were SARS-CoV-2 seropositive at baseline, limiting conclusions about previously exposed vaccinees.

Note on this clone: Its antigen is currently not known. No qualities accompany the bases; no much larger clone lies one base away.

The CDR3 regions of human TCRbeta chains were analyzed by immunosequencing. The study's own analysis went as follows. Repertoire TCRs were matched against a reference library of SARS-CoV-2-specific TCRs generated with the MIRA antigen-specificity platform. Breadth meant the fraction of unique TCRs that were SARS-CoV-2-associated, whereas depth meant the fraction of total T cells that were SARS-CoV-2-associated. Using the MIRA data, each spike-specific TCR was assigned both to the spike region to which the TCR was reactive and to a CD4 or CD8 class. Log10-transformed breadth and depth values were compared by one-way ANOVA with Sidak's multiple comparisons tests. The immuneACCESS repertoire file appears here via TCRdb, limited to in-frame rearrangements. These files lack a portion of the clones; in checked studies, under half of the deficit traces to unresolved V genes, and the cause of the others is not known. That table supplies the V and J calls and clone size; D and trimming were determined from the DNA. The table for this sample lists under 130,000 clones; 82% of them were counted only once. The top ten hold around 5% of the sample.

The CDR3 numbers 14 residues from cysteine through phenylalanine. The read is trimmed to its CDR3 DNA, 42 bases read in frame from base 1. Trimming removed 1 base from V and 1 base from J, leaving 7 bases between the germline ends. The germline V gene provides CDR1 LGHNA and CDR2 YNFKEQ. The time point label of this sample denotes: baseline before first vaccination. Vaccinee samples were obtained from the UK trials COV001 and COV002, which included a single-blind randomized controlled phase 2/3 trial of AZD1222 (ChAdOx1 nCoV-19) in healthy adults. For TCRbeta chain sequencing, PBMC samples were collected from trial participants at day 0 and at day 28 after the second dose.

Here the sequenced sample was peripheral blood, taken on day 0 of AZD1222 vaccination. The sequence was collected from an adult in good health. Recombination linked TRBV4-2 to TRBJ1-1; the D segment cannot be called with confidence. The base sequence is TGTGCCAGCAGCCAAGGCGTTGGGAACACTGAAGCTTTCTTT. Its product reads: CASSQGVGNTEAFF.